These 8 T cell receptor beta chains share one sample of origin, sequenced in a study of control samples from healthy donors and cancer patients. Data came from immunoSEQ multiplex PCR; TCRdb stores just in-frame clones and leaves some out. Of 100,000 to 150,000 clones listed, about 90% are singletons. The sequenced sample consisted of blood. These receptors all stem from a man younger than 35 in good health.

This clone was picked up one time. The chain employs TRBV7-3 and TRBJ2-2; the D is unclear. Trimming took off 1 base at V and 3 bases at J, with 6 bases between the two ends. The CDR3 loop spans 14 amino acids. Germline V gene data show CDR1 as SGHTA and CDR2 as FQGTGA. The CDR3 here is CASSLIAHTGELFF. The CDR3 DNA sequence: TGTGCCAGCAGCTTAATCGCTCACACCGGGGAGCTGTTTTTT.

This rearrangement joins TRBV4-3 to TRBJ1-2; D is undetermined. With 1 base removed from V and 4 bases from J, the gap between germline ends came to 13 bases. The CDR3 has 15 amino acids. Germline CDR1 reads LGHNA; CDR2 reads YSLEER. The CDR3: CASSQGPSLTYGYTF. The CDR3 coding sequence is TGCGCCAGCAGCCAAGGCCCCAGCCTTACCTATGGCTACACCTTC.

There are a few counts of this clone. The V gene is TRBV9, the J gene TRBJ2-5; D possibly matches TRBD1 or TRBD2 (5 bases each). The CDR3 length is 12 residues. The V end lost 7 bases, the J end lost 2 bases, and 9 bases lay between the germline ends. In germline, CDR1 is SGDLS, CDR2 YYNGEE. The CDR3 nucleotides read TGTGCCAGCGAGGGGTCACAAGAGACCCAGTACTTC. Translated: CASEGSQETQYF. The variable domain in full, completed from reference TRBV9 and TRBJ2-5, reads DSGVTQTPKHLITATGQRVTLRCSPRSGDLSVYWYQQSLDQGLQFLIQYYNGEERAKGNILERFSAQQFPDLHSELNLSSLELGDSALYFCASEGSQETQYFGPGTRLLVL.

This rearrangement joins TRBV19 to TRBJ2-3, with 13 bases identical to TRBD2. Germline CDR1 is LNHDA and CDR2 is SQIVND (reference sequence). The ends lost 1 base at V and 4 bases at J; junction bases unmatched: 11. This CDR3 comprises 19 residues. The CDR3 region has the DNA TGTGCCAGTAGTATAGCCCGTCAAGGAGGACTAGCGGGGGCAGATACGCAGTATTTT. It translates to CASSIARQGGLAGADTQYF.

The V gene is TRBV11-2, the J gene TRBJ1-1, with D perhaps TRBD1 (6 bases). Germline CDR1 and CDR2: SGHAT and FQNNGV. The CDR3 sequence is 12 residues long. V was cut by 5 bases and J by 12 bases, with 16 bases left in between. The CDR3 DNA reads as TGTGCCAGCAGCCTAGGGGGGGTTGGGACTTTCTTT. Protein product: CASSLGGVGTFF.

The chain links TRBV2 to TRBJ2-1; a possible D gene is TRBD2 (5 bases). The CDR3 has 15 residues. V lost 4 bases to trimming and J lost 5 bases, with 15 bases between them. CDR1 SNHLY and CDR2 FYNNEI come from the germline V gene. CDR3 nucleotide sequence: TGTGCCAGCAGTGTTGGCCTAGCAGTAAACAATGAGCAGTTCTTC. Amino acid sequence: CASSVGLAVNNEQFF.

The CDR3 DNA reads TGTGCCAGCAGCTTAGTCTCAGGCCTCAACACCGGGGAGCTGTTTTTT. Amino acid sequence: CASSLVSGLNTGELFF. This chain uses TRBV11-2 with TRBJ2-2; D is undetermined. The length of the CDR3 is 16 residues. Germline lookup yields CDR1 SGHAT and CDR2 FQNNGV. Trimming left V 1 base short and J 2 bases short, with 11 bases between.

The J gene is TRBJ2-7, the V gene TRBV9, with 8 bases lining up with TRBD1. This CDR3 is 14 amino acids long. V gave up 5 bases and J gave up 5 bases; unmatched junction bases: 9. The germline gives CDR1 SGDLS, CDR2 YYNGEE. The CDR3 DNA follows: TGTGCCAGCAGACCAGGACAGGGAGGCCACGAGCAGTACTTC. Protein: CASRPGQGGHEQYF.